This T cell receptor (beta chain) was sequenced in a study of blood T cell repertoires in COVID-19. Study in general: In each case, the material was cDNA or gDNA derived from T cells, B-cell-depleted T cells, or PBMCs.

Using immunoSEQ multiplex PCR, the repertoire was profiled, and TCRdb retains in-frame clones only, with some absent. The sample includes over 130,000 clones, roughly 85% of them seen just once. CDR1 is MNHEY and CDR2 is SMNVEV in the germline V gene (reference sequence). V was pared by 6 bases and J by 1 base, with 12 bases between. The CDR3 has 14 amino acids. The sequenced sample consisted of peripheral blood. The clonotype originates from a man aged 50 to 59 with acute or convalescent COVID-19. The chain carries TRBV27 and TRBJ1-1, with D unresolved. This CDR3 reads CASRNDSENTEAFF. The DNA of the CDR3 is TGTGCCAGCAGGAATGACTCGGAGAACACTGAAGCTTTCTTT.